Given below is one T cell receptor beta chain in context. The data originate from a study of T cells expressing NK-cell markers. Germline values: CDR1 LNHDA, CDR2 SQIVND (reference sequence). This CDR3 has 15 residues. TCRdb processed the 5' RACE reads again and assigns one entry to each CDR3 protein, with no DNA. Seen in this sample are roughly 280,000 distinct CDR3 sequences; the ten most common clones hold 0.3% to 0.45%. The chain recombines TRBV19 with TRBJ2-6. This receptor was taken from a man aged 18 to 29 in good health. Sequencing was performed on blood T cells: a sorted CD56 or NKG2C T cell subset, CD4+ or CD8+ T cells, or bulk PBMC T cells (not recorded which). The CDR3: CASSRQGSGANVLTF.